This TCR beta chain was captured by sequencing in a study of cytomegalovirus exposure and HLA in healthy donors. The overall study: Earlier results showed approximately 110 million unique TCR beta sequences derived from approximately 170 million T cells. From donors who were HLA-typed, an early data release held 81 million or so unique TCRs. Points from the study as a whole: Most CMV-associated TCR beta chains were later found to appear HLA-restricted. There were reportedly fewer N-insertions in an Asian-associated ancestry cluster than the roughly 610-donor mean, in a later analysis.

With regard to this clone: Antigen specificity is unknown.

PCR employed 60 Vbeta and 13 Jbeta primers. Assay used: immunoSEQ multiplex PCR; TCRdb lists only in-frame clones, some missing. The sample comprises 160,000 or so clones, approximately 82% of which are singletons, and around 6.6% rests with the top ten. The clonotype comes from a woman aged 45 to 65 in good health and CMV-seropositive. The specimen sequenced was PBMCs.

The CDR3 DNA follows: TGTGCCTGGATCGAGAGTTTTGAAGCTTTCTTT. Residues: CAWIESFEAFF. The rearrangement links TRBV30 to TRBJ1-1; D is unclear. This CDR3 has 11 residues. CDR1 is GTSNPN and CDR2 is SVGIG in the germline V gene (reference sequence). Trimming shortened V by 4 bases and J by 7 bases, and 10 bases separated the two germline ends.